This T cell receptor (beta chain) originates from a study of cytomegalovirus exposure and HLA in healthy donors. Study background: The same platform was used for the 110 or so validation repertoires as for the 600 to 700 first-cohort repertoires, as reported in a later analysis.

Whole-study findings and limits: Diagnosis of cytomegalovirus status made by the classifier reportedly showed high specificity and sensitivity. TCR beta chains numbering some 160 were designated cytomegalovirus-associated. In the roughly 120 validation repertoires, a later analysis found that first-cohort TCR clusters tended to co-occur.

Clones were sequenced by immunoSEQ multiplex PCR, and TCRdb holds only the in-frame ones, with some missing. In the table there are approximately 280,000 clones, around 89% of which are singletons. V lost 0 bases, J lost 8 bases, and 11 bases lay in between. CDR3 length equals 13 residues. This clone was found once. Its antigen is still unknown. Sequencing used PBMCs. This TCR came from a woman younger than 35 in good health and CMV-seronegative. The chain is built from TRBV5-7 and TRBJ1-2; D might be TRBD1 (6 bases). TRBV5-7 is filed as an ORF, its function uncertain. CDR3 amino acids: CASSLDGQGGYTF. CDR3 nucleotides: TGTGCCAGCAGCTTGGACGGGCAGGGGGGCTACACCTTC.